This T cell receptor beta chain stems from a study of T cell responses to AZD1222 COVID-19 vaccine (dated by TCRdb to the early 2020s). For the study in its entirety: TCR sequencing covered some 250 trial participants: 207 given two doses of AZD1222 and 26 given two doses of MenACWY control vaccine. Enrollment into the trials was organized by age into subgroups of 18-55, 56-69 and 70-plus years, and those subgroups contained approximately 150, 30 and 60 TCR-sequenced participants, respectively. Here is what the overall study found, with its caveats: Spike-specific TCR breadth and depth rose significantly after two AZD1222 doses compared with day 0 and with MenACWY recipients. Participants were mostly white British, with more females than males. The authors suggested clonal diversity may have been underestimated. Epitopes outside the regions mutated in the B.1.351 and B.1.1.7 variants were reportedly recognized by nearly half of the unique spike-specific TCRs. The vaccine-associated CD4 TCRs covered the entire spike protein, and the dominant responses fell in regions 160-218 and 743-854. No day 14 peak-response samples were available, so repertoires were characterized only after the peak T cell response. Only a handful of AZD1222 recipients were SARS-CoV-2 seropositive at baseline, limiting conclusions about previously exposed vaccinees. The 56-69-year group was small, and its depth increase did not reach significance, likely because of low power.

The CDR3 regions of human TCRbeta chains were subjected to immunosequencing. Regarding the original processing steps: Repertoire TCRs were checked for matches against a reference library of SARS-CoV-2-specific TCRs that had been generated using the MIRA antigen-specificity platform. Breadth meant the fraction of unique TCRs that were SARS-CoV-2-associated, whereas depth meant the fraction of total T cells that were SARS-CoV-2-associated. Using the MIRA data, every spike-specific TCR was mapped to the spike region that the TCR reacted to and assigned to either a CD4 or a CD8 class. Log10-transformed breadth and depth values were compared by one-way ANOVA with Sidak's multiple comparisons tests. The table comes from immuneACCESS by way of TCRdb, which keeps in-frame sequences with V and J called. Part of the clones is missing from these tables; in studies checked, under half for an unresolved V gene and the rest for unknown reasons. That table supplies the V and J calls and clone size; D and trimming were determined from the DNA. Present in this sample are under 120,000 clones, 70% to 90% of which were seen just once. 2% to 2.5% of the sample lies in the top ten.

Remarks on this clone: The specificity of this receptor is unknown. There are no base qualities to consult, and no much larger clone falls within one base.

Trimming removed 4 bases from V and 0 bases from J, leaving 11 bases between the germline ends. The germline V gene yields SGHRS for CDR1 and YFSETQ for CDR2. The CDR3 runs 15 amino acids, cysteine and phenylalanine included. The only DNA kept is the CDR3, 45 bases in frame from the first base. The time point label, as the study defines it: about 28 days (+/-7) after the second vaccine dose. AZD1222 recipients with second doses at about 4 weeks or about 12 weeks were pooled, because spike-specific TCR depth and breadth did not differ between schedules. The vaccinee samples were drawn from two UK trials, COV001 and COV002, one of which was a single-blind randomized controlled phase 2/3 trial testing AZD1222 (ChAdOx1 nCoV-19) in healthy adults. For TCRbeta chain sequencing, PBMC samples from trial participants were taken at day 0 and at day 28 after the second dose.

The sequencing here drew on peripheral blood, taken 28 days after the second AZD1222 dose. The clonotype was recovered from an adult who received the AZD1222 COVID-19 vaccine. The sequence is built from TRBV5-1 and TRBJ1-5, with the D gene uncertain. Here is the DNA: TGCGCCAGCAGCCAAGACTACTATAGCAATCAGCCCCAGCATTTT. This sequence encodes CASSQDYYSNQPQHF.